The 20 T cell receptor beta chains reported below all come from one sample, sequenced in a study of blood T cells in healthy people across ages. PCR was performed a second time for about 7 to 11 cycles using a sample-barcoded 5' primer and a J-beta primer mix. MiXCR, run by TCRdb on the 5' RACE reads, gives a single entry per CDR3 protein. The table lists about 570,000 distinct CDR3 sequences, about 25% of them singletons. The specimen was blood. The receptor source for this set is a woman aged 70 to 79 in good health.

The chain couples TRBV11-1 to TRBJ2-1; D may match TRBD1 or TRBD2 (5 bases each). The CDR3 length is 13 residues. Trimming removed 7 bases at V and 7 bases at J, with 14 bases between. CDR1 and CDR2 from the germline V gene are SGHAT and FQDESV (reference sequence). CDR3 nucleotide sequence: TGTGCCAGCACAGACGGGGCTCGGAATGAGCAGTTCTTC. Translating it yields CASTDGARNEQFF.

The chain is built from TRBV5-6 and TRBJ1-5; D is possibly TRBD1 (5 bases). Trimming left V 0 bases short and J 1 base short, with 14 bases between. CDR3 length: 17 residues. CDR1 is SGHDT and CDR2 is YYEEEE in the germline V gene. CDR3 sequence reads: CASSLGFGAGSNQPQHF. In DNA form, the CDR3 reads TGTGCCAGCAGCTTGGGGTTCGGGGCAGGGAGCAATCAGCCCCAGCATTTT.

V and J are TRBV7-2 and TRBJ2-5, with 7 bases matching TRBD2. Trimming took 4 bases from V and 5 from J; bases not matched to a gene: 10. Germline V lookup: CDR1 SGHTA, CDR2 FQGNSA. The CDR3 has 15 amino acids. CDR3 region: CASSSQGLVRETQYF. In DNA, the CDR3 is TGTGCCAGCAGCTCCCAAGGACTAGTGAGGGAGACCCAGTACTTC.

The table lists this clonotype with a few counts. The V gene is TRBV7-3, the J gene TRBJ2-2, with D possibly matching TRBD2 (6 bases). Looked up from germline, CDR1 is SGHTA and CDR2 is FQGTGA. The CDR3 sequence is 15 residues long. The ends were cut back, 4 bases at V and 0 bases at J, with 9 bases in the middle. The chain's CDR3 is CASSSTGANTGELFF. The CDR3 region has the DNA TGTGCCAGCAGCTCGACGGGGGCGAACACCGGGGAGCTGTTTTTT.

The genes are TRBV4-3 and TRBJ2-1; D perhaps matches TRBD1 (8 bases). The germline V gene has CDR1 LGHNA and CDR2 YSLEER. There are 14 residues in the CDR3. With 7 bases removed from V and 4 bases from J, the gap between germline ends came to 14 bases. The CDR3 bases are TGCGCCAGCAAGCGGGACAGGAGTTACAATGAGCAGTTCTTC. Translation: CASKRDRSYNEQFF.

In its sample, this clonotype was seen a few times. This chain uses TRBV29-1 with TRBJ2-1; maybe TRBD2 (5 bases). CDR1 is SQVTM and CDR2 is ANQGSEA in the germline V gene. Trimming cost V 2 bases and J 10 bases, with 9 bases left between them. The CDR3 is 11 amino acids. In DNA, the CDR3 is TGCAGCGTTGAATTGGGAGCCGAGCAGTTCTTC. Amino acids: CSVELGAEQFF.

This chain joins TRBV10-3 and TRBJ2-7; TRBD1 agrees at 10 bases. J was trimmed by 5 bases and V by 6 bases; bases with no gene match: 4. From germline, CDR1 is ENHRY and CDR2 SYGVKD. This CDR3 is 13 amino acids long. The CDR3 here is CAISGDRGNEQYF. The DNA of the CDR3 is TGTGCCATCAGCGGGGACAGGGGAAACGAGCAGTACTTC.

This chain joins TRBV20-1 and TRBJ1-1; no clear D. V lost 1 base and J lost 5, with 8 bases in between. The germline CDR1 and CDR2 sequences are DFQATT and SNEGSKA (reference sequence). There are 12 residues in the CDR3. The CDR3 region has the DNA TGCAGTGCTAGAGGCAGTGGTACTGAAGCTTTCTTT. The encoded protein is CSARGSGTEAFF.

The chain is built from TRBV20-1 and TRBJ2-3, with 10 bases aligning to TRBD2. The CDR3 is 15 amino acids. Germline CDR1 is DFQATT and CDR2 is SNEGSKA (reference sequence). Losses at the gene ends were 5 bases for V and 2 bases for J; bases not matched to a gene: 7. The CDR3 protein is CSAAGLAALTDTQYF. DNA for the CDR3: TGCAGTGCTGCCGGACTAGCGGCCCTCACAGATACGCAGTATTTT.

The rearrangement uses TRBV5-1 and TRBJ1-3, with D uncertain. The germline gives CDR1 SGHRS, CDR2 YFSETQ. This CDR3 has 10 residues. V lost 6 bases, J lost 15 bases, and 13 bases lay in between. CDR3 amino acids: CASKEHPEYF. The DNA for the CDR3 is TGCGCCAGCAAGGAACACCCGGAATATTTT.

This rearrangement joins TRBV7-2 to TRBJ2-5; 7 nucleotides align to TRBD1. The end of the DNA fits TRBJ2-7 better, so the J call may be wrong. Germline values: CDR1 SGHTA, CDR2 FQGNSA. The CDR3 has 14 residues. This chain's CDR3 is CASSLIGGFDEQYF. CDR3 DNA: TGTGCCAGCAGCTTAATAGGGGGCTTCGACGAGCAGTACTTC.

The chain employs TRBV20-1 and TRBJ1-4; perhaps TRBD1 as D (6 bases). In germline, CDR1 is DFQATT, CDR2 SNEGSKA (reference sequence). Trimming left V 1 base short and J 11 bases short, with 14 bases between. This CDR3 is built from 13 residues. CDR3: CSARAYAGEKLFF. In DNA, the CDR3 is TGCAGTGCTAGAGCTTATGCAGGGGAGAAACTGTTTTTT.

In this sample, this clonotype turned up many times. In nucleotides, the CDR3 is TGTGCCAGCACCTTGATGGGGGAGCTGTTTTTT. Its translation is CASTLMGELFF. The gene calls are TRBV7-2 and TRBJ2-2; no clear D. From germline, CDR1 is SGHTA and CDR2 FQGNSA. The CDR3 sequence is 11 residues long. The V and J ends lost 7 bases and 8 bases respectively, with 8 bases between them.

This clonotype was observed a handful of times. The chain joins TRBV20-1 to TRBJ2-5, with no clear D. There are 14 residues in the CDR3. The V gene's germline CDR1 is DFQATT and CDR2 SNEGSKA (reference sequence). The ends were cut back, 0 bases at V and 1 base at J, with 9 bases in the middle. In DNA, the CDR3 is TGCAGTGCTAGAGATTGGAGTCTCCAAGAGACCCAGTACTTC. Its translation is CSARDWSLQETQYF.

V and J are TRBV5-1 and TRBJ2-3; 13 bases are a match to TRBD2. CDR1 is SGHRS and CDR2 is YFSETQ in the germline V gene. The CDR3 spans 16 residues. V shed 5 bases, J shed 0 bases, and the junction held 3 bases outside the gene matches. CDR3: CASRTGLAGSTDTQYF. CDR3 coding DNA: TGCGCCAGCAGAACGGGACTAGCGGGGAGCACAGATACGCAGTATTTT.

V gene TRBV7-8 combines with J gene TRBJ1-5; D possibly corresponds to TRBD1 (6 bases). The CDR3 spans 17 residues. Germline values: CDR1 SGHVS, CDR2 FQNEAQ. V was trimmed by 1 base and J by 5 bases, leaving 18 bases between them. CDR3 in DNA: TGTGCCAGCAGCTTAGGATCCCGGACAGTAGGACATCAGCCCCAGCATTTT. It translates to CASSLGSRTVGHQPQHF.

The chain carries TRBV3-1 and TRBJ2-5; 9 bases are shared with TRBD1. This CDR3 is built from 14 residues. CDR1 LGHDT and CDR2 YNNKEL come from the germline V gene (reference sequence). Trimming cost V 8 bases and J 6 bases; bases outside gene matches: 10. CDR3 bases: TGTGCCAGCCGAGAAACAGGGGGCTTGAAGACCCAGTACTTC. Encoded protein: CASRETGGLKTQYF.

The chain uses TRBV12-3 or TRBV12-4 and TRBJ2-3; 10 bases fit TRBD2. This CDR3 has 16 residues. Trimming removed 4 bases from V and 8 bases from J; junction bases left unmatched: 12. The CDR3 protein is CASSSRSSGRSGTQYF. The CDR3 DNA reads as TGTGCCAGCAGTTCAAGGAGTAGCGGGAGGTCCGGTACGCAGTATTTT.

The chain links TRBV10-3 to TRBJ1-2; D gene uncertain. This CDR3 has 14 residues. The germline gives CDR1 ENHRY, CDR2 SYGVKD. V was pared by 8 bases and J by 0 bases, with 13 bases between. CDR3 sequence reads: CAISDLQANYGYTF. The CDR3 nucleotides are TGTGCCATCTCCGACCTACAAGCTAACTATGGCTACACCTTC.

This clonotype was counted a single time. The gene calls are TRBV14 and TRBJ1-1; possible D gene TRBD1, 5 bases. The CDR3 covers 17 residues. V lost 4 bases and J lost 3, with 21 bases in between. From germline, CDR1 is SGHDN and CDR2 FVKESK. CDR3 DNA sequence: TGTGCCAGCAGCCCCCGGGACGGCCTCTGGGGGGACACTGAAGCTTTCTTT. It codes for CASSPRDGLWGDTEAFF.